The clone carrying this T cell receptor (beta chain) turned up a few times. Semi-nested PCR with Nested Universal Primer A followed constant-region reverse priming of full-length variable regions. TCRdb independently ran MiXCR on the 5' RACE reads; one entry per CDR3 protein. This table has around 8,000 distinct CDR3 sequences, less than 40% appearing once. Germline lookup yields CDR1 SNHLY and CDR2 FYNNEI. The CDR3 is 16 amino acids. Unmatched junction bases numbered 6, after V lost 5 bases and J lost 0 bases. Memory CD4+ T cells were sorted as CD4+CD45RO+CD25- cells. The sample consisted of tumor-infiltrating memory CD4+ T cells sorted from the breast tumor. Subset described: memory CD4+ T cells, CD4+CD45RO+CD25-. This TCR came from a female donor with breast cancer. The chain recombines TRBV2 with TRBJ1-5, with 8 bases identical to TRBD1. As DNA, the CDR3 is TGTGCCAGCAGTAAAACAGGGGGACTTAGCAATCAGCCCCAGCATTTT. Encoded protein: CASSKTGGLSNQPQHF.